This T cell receptor beta chain was found in a study of blood T cell repertoires in COVID-19. Turning to the study itself: COVID-19 samples collected from the United States, Italy and Spain covered acute and convalescent phases. The analysed material was cDNA or gDNA that came from T cells, B-cell-depleted T cells, or PBMCs.

Per the original data handling: Scientists estimated how many nucleated cells there were by amplifying reference gene primers. Sequencing used immunoSEQ multiplex PCR; TCRdb keeps in-frame clones, though not all of them. For V, J and clone size, that table is used; D and trimming come from the DNA. Among about 200,000 clones, about 88% were seen once, and the ten largest hold less than 5.5%. The CDR3 is made up of 14 amino acids. With 7 bases removed from V and 7 bases from J, the gap between germline ends came to 17 bases. CDR1 and CDR2 from the germline V gene are SNHLY and FYNNEI. The chain has TRBV2 and TRBJ1-5; possibly TRBD1 for D (6 bases). This TCR derives from a woman aged 80 or over with acute or convalescent COVID-19. Sequencing used peripheral blood. The CDR3 here is CASTRLTQGQPQHF. The CDR3 coding sequence is TGTGCCAGCACCCGCCTTACACAGGGACAGCCCCAGCATTTT.